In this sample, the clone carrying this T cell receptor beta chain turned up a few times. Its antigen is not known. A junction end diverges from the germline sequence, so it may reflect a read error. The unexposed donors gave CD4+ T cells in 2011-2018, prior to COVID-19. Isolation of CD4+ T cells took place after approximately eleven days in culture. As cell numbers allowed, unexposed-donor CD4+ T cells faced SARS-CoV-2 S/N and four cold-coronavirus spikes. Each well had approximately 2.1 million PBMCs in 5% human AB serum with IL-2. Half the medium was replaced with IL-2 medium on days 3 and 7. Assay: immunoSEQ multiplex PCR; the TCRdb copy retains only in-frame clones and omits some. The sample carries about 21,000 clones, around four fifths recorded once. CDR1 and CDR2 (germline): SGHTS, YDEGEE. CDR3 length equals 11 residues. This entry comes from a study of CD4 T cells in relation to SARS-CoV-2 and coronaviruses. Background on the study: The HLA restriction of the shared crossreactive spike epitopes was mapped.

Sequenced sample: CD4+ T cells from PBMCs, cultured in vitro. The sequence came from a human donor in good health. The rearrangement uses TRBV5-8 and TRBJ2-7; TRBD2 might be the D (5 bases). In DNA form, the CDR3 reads TGTGCCAGCAGCTTGGAATTAGCGACAATCTTC. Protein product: CASSLELATIF.